These 8 T cell receptor beta chains were sequenced from one sample in a study of T cells in Graves' hyperthyroidism and ophthalmopathy. TCR beta CDR3 regions were amplified from RNA. With the HTBI primer set, the TCR CDR3 went through a first round of RT-PCR. Each CDR3 protein gets one entry after TCRdb re-called the multiplex PCR reads with MiXCR. The data show more than 300,000 distinct CDR3 sequences, around 13% seen once. The material sequenced was blood. These receptors all stem from a woman between 18 and 29 years old with Graves' hyperthyroidism.

This clonotype was seen at least ten times. The genes are TRBV10-3 and TRBJ1-4, with D tentatively TRBD1 (5 bases). V was shortened by 4 bases and J by 4 bases, with 19 bases between the two germline ends. The germline CDR1 and CDR2 sequences are ENHRY and SYGVKD. The CDR3 contains 17 residues. CDR3 loop: CAISAAKGRPLNEKLFF. The CDR3 DNA follows: TGTGCCATCAGTGCCGCGAAGGGACGGCCTCTTAATGAAAAACTGTTTTTT.

The chain recombines TRBV4-2 with TRBJ1-5; TRBD1 agrees at 7 bases. V shed 2 bases, J shed 1 base, and the junction held 8 bases outside the gene matches. The V gene's germline CDR1 is LGHNA and CDR2 YNFKEQ. The CDR3 is 17 residues long. The CDR3 sequence is CASSQFDEGQSNQPQHF. CDR3 in DNA: TGTGCCAGCAGCCAATTCGACGAGGGACAGAGCAATCAGCCCCAGCATTTT.

The gene calls are TRBV19 and TRBJ2-6, with 10 nucleotides matching TRBD1. Germline V lookup: CDR1 LNHDA, CDR2 SQIVND (reference sequence). V was clipped by 3 bases and J by 0 bases; unmatched bases: 5. The CDR3 length is 18 residues. DNA of the CDR3: TGTGCCAGTAGTATGGGTCGGACAGGGGGCTCTGGGGCCAACGTCCTGACTTTC. Translation gives CASSMGRTGGSGANVLTF.

V usage is TRBV20-1 and J usage is TRBJ1-1, with 9 bases identical to TRBD1. The junction had 9 bases not matched to a gene; V was cut back by 5 bases and J by 2 bases. Germline-derived CDR1 and CDR2 are DFQATT and SNEGSKA (reference sequence). This CDR3 comprises 15 residues. DNA for the CDR3: TGCAGTGCTCCGCCGGGACAGGGACGAAACACTGAAGCTTTCTTT. Protein product: CSAPPGQGRNTEAFF.

At least ten counts were recorded for this clonotype. The chain couples TRBV12-5 to TRBJ2-3; D is possibly TRBD1 or TRBD2 (5 bases each). CDR1 and CDR2 from the germline V gene are LGHNT and FRNRAP. The CDR3 loop spans 19 amino acids. The ends were cut back, 4 bases at V and 2 bases at J, with 25 bases in the middle. CDR3 sequence (DNA): TGTGCTAGTGGTTGGCTCGGCCCGGGGACCCTTTACCTCACAGATACGCAGTATTTT. Translation: CASGWLGPGTLYLTDTQYF.

This clonotype occurred many times. J is TRBJ1-1 and V is TRBV11-1; 7 positions match TRBD1. There are 15 residues in the CDR3. In germline, CDR1 is SGHAT, CDR2 FQDESV (reference sequence). The V and J ends lost 2 bases and 1 base, in that order; junction bases with no gene match: 4. In nucleotides, the CDR3 is TGTGCCAGCAGCTTACGACAGGGAGCGAACACTGAAGCTTTCTTT. It is translated as CASSLRQGANTEAFF.

The sample holds many counts of this clonotype. J is TRBJ2-5 and V is TRBV27; D may be TRBD2 (6 bases). The ends were cut back, 6 bases at V and 4 bases at J, with 27 bases in the middle. CDR3 length equals 18 residues. Germline loops: CDR1 MNHEY, CDR2 SMNVEV (reference sequence). This CDR3 is CASSLEFSGAGGLETQYF. The CDR3 coding sequence is TGTGCCAGCAGCTTAGAGTTTTCGGGAGCCGGGGGATTAGAGACCCAGTACTTC.

There are many counts of this clonotype. The DNA of the CDR3 is TGTGCCAGCTCACCAGGGACAGGGGGAGTGAACACTGAAGCTTTCTTT. The encoded protein is CASSPGTGGVNTEAFF. The rearrangement links TRBV7-3 to TRBJ1-1; 11 bases map to TRBD1. Germline V gives CDR1 SGHTA, CDR2 FQGTGA. V lost 8 bases to trimming and J lost 0 bases; unmatched junction nucleotides: 8. The CDR3 consists of 16 residues. Full variable domain (missing parts from reference TRBV7-3 and TRBJ1-1): GAGVSQTPSNKVTEKGKYVELRCDPISGHTALYWYRQSLGQGPEFLIYFQGTGAADDSGLPNDRFFAVRPEGSVSTLKIQRTERGDSAVYLCASSPGTGGVNTEAFFGQGTRLTVV.